The clone carrying this TCR beta chain was found a few times. The data derive from a study of blood T cell repertoires in COVID-19. Looking at the study overall: Material from acute and convalescent COVID-19 was sourced from the United States, Italy and Spain. In each case, the material was cDNA or gDNA derived from T cells, B-cell-depleted T cells, or PBMCs.

Germline loops: CDR1 SGHRS, CDR2 YFSETQ. V lost 3 bases to trimming and J lost 10 bases; unmatched junction nucleotides: 5. This CDR3 has 14 amino acids. Source study methods: Amplification from reference gene primers served as the basis for estimated nucleated cell counts. Libraries were prepared by immunoSEQ multiplex PCR; TCRdb keeps only in-frame clonotypes and omits some of them. The V and J calls and the clone size are those of that table, but D and trimming were determined from the DNA. The table has about 220,000 clones, 86% seen once. The sequence was collected from a woman in her twenties or thirties who had recovered from COVID-19. Sample: peripheral blood. V gene TRBV5-1 combines with J gene TRBJ2-2, with 11 bases that match TRBD2. Written as DNA, the CDR3 is TGCGCCAGCAGCTCCGGGACTAGCGGACAGGAGCTGTTTTTT. Its protein is CASSSGTSGQELFF.